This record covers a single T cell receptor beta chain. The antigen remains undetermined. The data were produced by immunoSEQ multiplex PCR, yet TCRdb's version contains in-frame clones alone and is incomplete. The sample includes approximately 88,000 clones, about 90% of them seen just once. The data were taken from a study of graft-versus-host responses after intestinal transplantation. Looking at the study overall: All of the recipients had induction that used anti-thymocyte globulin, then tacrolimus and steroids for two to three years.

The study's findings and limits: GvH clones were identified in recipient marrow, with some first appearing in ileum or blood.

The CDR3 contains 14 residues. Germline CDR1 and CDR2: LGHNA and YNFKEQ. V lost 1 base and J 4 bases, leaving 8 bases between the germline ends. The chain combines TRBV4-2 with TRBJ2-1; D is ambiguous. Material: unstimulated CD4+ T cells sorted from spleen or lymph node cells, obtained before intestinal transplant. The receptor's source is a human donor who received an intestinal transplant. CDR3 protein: CASSQVPVYNEQFF. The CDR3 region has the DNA TGTGCCAGCAGCCAAGTCCCAGTTTACAATGAGCAGTTCTTC.